The clone carrying this T cell receptor beta chain was seen just once. Here immunoSEQ multiplex PCR was the method, and the copy in TCRdb shows in-frame clones only, minus some. Of about 130,000 clones detected, approximately 94% appear once; the ten largest clones hold under 1.5%. These data belong to a study of cytomegalovirus exposure and HLA in healthy donors. A roughly 120-subject validation cohort, separate from the approximately 700-subject first cohort, supplied the donors. The TCR was taken from a woman in her late teens or twenties in good health and CMV-seronegative. What was sequenced was PBMCs.

CDR3 sequence (DNA): TGTGCCAGCTCTCCCCCCGGGAGGCTAGTAAGAAATGAAAAACTGTTTTTT. Amino acids: CASSPPGRLVRNEKLFF. V gene TRBV18 combines with J gene TRBJ1-4; D not certain. The germline V and J ends were trimmed by 6 bases and 5 bases, with 22 bases remaining between them. Germline assignment: CDR1 KGHSH and CDR2 LQKENI. The CDR3 covers 17 residues.